Listed here are 31 T cell receptor beta chains from one sample, sequenced in a study of T cell changes during pregnancy in multiple sclerosis. TCRdb's copy holds only in-frame clones and misses some; the assay was immunoSEQ multiplex PCR. The table has about 120,000 clones, 90% to 95% seen once. The source material was peripheral blood, sampled before pregnancy. The receptors here all came from a female donor with multiple sclerosis, enrolled in a pregnancy study.

This clone occurred once. The rearrangement uses TRBV11-2 and TRBJ1-6; TRBD1 matches 8 bases. Germline V gene data show CDR1 as SGHAT and CDR2 as FQNNGV. The CDR3 runs to 15 residues. Losses at the gene ends were 5 bases for V and 9 bases for J; bases not matched to a gene: 9. CDR3 region: CASSTRTGSGSPLHF. CDR3 sequence (DNA): TGTGCCAGCAGCACTCGGACAGGGTCAGGTTCACCCCTCCACTTT.

The chain uses TRBV10-3 and TRBJ1-1, with D possibly being TRBD1 (5 bases). Germline CDR1 is ENHRY and CDR2 is SYGVKD. Trimming took 6 bases from V and 6 from J, leaving 14 bases between them. The CDR3 consists of 13 residues. This CDR3 is CAISKGSEAEAFF. In DNA, the CDR3 is TGTGCCATCAGCAAGGGGTCAGAGGCTGAAGCTTTCTTT.

In DNA, the CDR3 is TGCGCCAGCAGCTTCGACAGGAGTGGGACTGAAGCTTTCTTT. It specifies CASSFDRSGTEAFF. The V call is TRBV5-1, the J call TRBJ1-1, with a weak D call TRBD1 (6 bases). The germline gives CDR1 SGHRS, CDR2 YFSETQ. Trimming removed 2 bases from V and 5 bases from J, with 13 bases in between. The CDR3 length is 14 residues.

The chain joins TRBV7-9 to TRBJ2-3, with 9 bases matching TRBD1. CDR3 length: 13 amino acids. Germline trimming cut 8 bases from V and 2 bases from J; bases unmatched to any gene: 2. CDR1 and CDR2 (germline): SEHNR, FQNEAQ (reference sequence). The CDR3 is CASDRGVTDTQYF. The CDR3 coding sequence is TGTGCCAGCGACAGGGGGGTCACAGATACGCAGTATTTT.

The chain carries TRBV11-1 and TRBJ1-1; the D is unclear. Trimming took off 5 bases at V and 3 bases at J, with 10 bases between the two ends. Germline V CDR1 and CDR2: SGHAT, FQDESV (reference sequence). The CDR3 runs to 13 residues. The CDR3 loop is CASSKDRDTEAFF. The CDR3 bases are TGTGCCAGCAGCAAGGATCGGGACACTGAAGCTTTCTTT.

This clone was seen more than once but under ten times. Other nucleotide sequences in the sample specify the same CDR3. The chain recombines TRBV30 with TRBJ1-5, with D hard to call. Trimming took 1 base from V and 4 from J, leaving 8 bases between them. Germline V CDR1 and CDR2: GTSNPN, SVGIG (reference sequence). The CDR3 has 13 amino acids. CDR3 sequence: CAWSAGSNQPQHF. The CDR3 DNA follows: TGTGCCTGGAGTGCGGGATCTAATCAGCCCCAGCATTTT. The full variable domain, rest sourced from reference TRBV30 and TRBJ1-5, is SQTIHQWPATLVQPVGSPLSLECTVEGTSNPNLYWYRQAAGRGLQLLFYSVGIGQISSEVPQNLSASRPQDRQFILSSKKLLLSDSGFYLCAWSAGSNQPQHFGDGTRLSIL.

This chain joins TRBV2 and TRBJ1-4, with D perhaps matching TRBD1 (6 bases). Germline loops: CDR1 SNHLY, CDR2 FYNNEI. This CDR3 region has 15 residues. V lost 5 bases to trimming and J lost 8 bases, with 18 bases between them. As DNA, the CDR3 is TGTGCCAGCAGTCACCCCGAAGGGACAACCGAAAAACTGTTTTTT. Encoded protein: CASSHPEGTTEKLFF.

V and J are TRBV7-2 and TRBJ1-2; possible D gene TRBD1, 5 bases. Germline V gene sequence: CDR1 SGHTA, CDR2 FQGNSA. This CDR3 has 15 residues. Trimming cost V 3 bases and J 5 bases, with 16 bases left between them. The CDR3 DNA reads as TGTGCCAGCAGCTTGGTCCCCGGCGGGGGTTATGGCTACACCTTC. It is translated as CASSLVPGGGYGYTF.

The J gene is TRBJ2-3, the V gene TRBV6-6; D is undetermined. CDR1 is MNHNY and CDR2 is SVGAGI in the germline V gene (reference sequence). CDR3 length: 12 amino acids. The V gene lost 0 bases and the J gene lost 5 bases, with 3 bases spanning the gap. CDR3 sequence (DNA): TGTGCCAGCAGTTACTCGCGAGATACGCAGTATTTT. This translates into CASSYSRDTQYF.

The J gene is TRBJ2-7, the V gene TRBV5-1; D is perhaps TRBD1 (5 bases). Trimming removed 0 bases from V and 7 bases from J, with 14 bases in between. This CDR3 has 14 residues. In germline, CDR1 is SGHRS, CDR2 YFSETQ. The CDR3 protein is CASSLEGRVWEQYF. The CDR3 nucleotides are TGCGCCAGCAGCTTGGAAGGCAGGGTGTGGGAGCAGTACTTC.

The chain carries TRBV5-4 and TRBJ1-3; D gene ambiguous. V lost 6 bases to trimming and J lost 0 bases, with 10 bases between them. Germline V gives CDR1 SGHNT, CDR2 YYREEE (reference sequence). The CDR3 is 14 residues long. The CDR3 reads CASMDWTSGNTIYF. Here the CDR3 DNA reads TGTGCCAGCATGGACTGGACCTCTGGAAACACCATATATTTT.

The chain has TRBV6-1 and TRBJ2-5; 7 bases match TRBD2. The CDR3 contains 14 residues. The V and J ends lost 4 bases and 1 base, in that order; junction bases with no gene match: 3. CDR1 MNHNS and CDR2 SASEGT come from the germline V gene. CDR3 sequence: CASSGSSGQETQYF. CDR3 DNA: TGTGCCAGCAGTGGTTCTAGCGGCCAAGAGACCCAGTACTTC.

This chain links TRBV2 with TRBJ2-3; D might be TRBD2 (6 bases). CDR1 is SNHLY, CDR2 FYNNEI, per germline. The V and J ends lost 3 bases and 0 bases respectively, with 13 bases between them. The CDR3 is 16 amino acids. The CDR3 spells CASSEVAATSTDTQYF. The CDR3 region has the DNA TGTGCCAGCAGTGAGGTAGCGGCGACGAGCACAGATACGCAGTATTTT.

A word on this clone: A junction boundary mismatches the germline segment, possibly from a read error. The J gene is TRBJ2-5, the V gene TRBV29-1; the D gene is possibly TRBD1 (9 bases). The CDR3 consists of 17 residues. Germline V gene data show CDR1 as SQVTM and CDR2 as ANQGSEA. In DNA form, the CDR3 reads TGCAGCTTTGATTGGGGACTAGGACAGGGGCGTCAAGAGACCCAGTACTTC. This encodes CSFDWGLGQGRQETQYF.

The V gene is TRBV6-5, the J gene TRBJ2-1; possible D gene TRBD2, 6 bases. CDR3 size: 14 residues. The germline CDR1 and CDR2 sequences are MNHEY and SVGAGI. V was clipped by 6 bases and J by 7 bases, with 16 bases between them. CDR3 DNA sequence: TGTGCCAGCAGCCTCACCGGGACTTTAAATGAGCAGTTCTTC. Amino acid sequence: CASSLTGTLNEQFF.

CDR3 residues: CASSPARAGANVLTF. In nucleotides, the CDR3 is TGTGCCAGCTCCCCCGCGCGGGCTGGGGCCAACGTCCTGACTTTC. This sequence joins TRBV18 and TRBJ2-6; D may be TRBD2 (5 bases). V was clipped by 6 bases and J by 2 bases, with 11 bases between them. The CDR3 covers 15 residues. Germline CDR1 reads KGHSH; CDR2 reads LQKENI.

The V and J genes are TRBV4-1 and TRBJ1-4; D call uncertain. The CDR3 covers 15 residues. Trimming stripped 3 bases from V and 0 bases from J, with 8 bases between. Looked up from germline, CDR1 is MGHRA and CDR2 is YSYEKL. CDR3 sequence (DNA): TGCGCCAGCAGCCAGTACATCGCAACTAATGAAAAACTGTTTTTT. This codes for CASSQYIATNEKLFF.

The rearrangement joins TRBV7-9 to TRBJ2-1; TRBD2 matches 8 bases. CDR1 is SEHNR, CDR2 FQNEAQ, per germline (reference sequence). This CDR3 has 14 amino acids. Trimming cost V 5 bases and J 3 bases; bases outside gene matches: 3. The CDR3 DNA reads TGTGCCAGCAGCCCAAGCGGGAGCTACAATGAGCAGTTCTTC. As protein: CASSPSGSYNEQFF.

The J gene is TRBJ1-5, the V gene TRBV15; 7 nucleotides line up with TRBD1. V trimming: 0 bases; J trimming: 4 bases; junction bases outside the gene matches: 18. Germline V gene data show CDR1 as LNHNV and CDR2 as YYDKDF (reference sequence). The CDR3 is 20 residues long. As DNA, the CDR3 is TGTGCCACCAGCAGAGATAGGTATAGGACAGGCCCAAATCGGAATCAGCCCCAGCATTTT. As protein: CATSRDRYRTGPNRNQPQHF.

The gene calls are TRBV21-1 and TRBJ2-3; whether TRBD2, the table's D call, matches the DNA was not checked. TRBV21-1 counts as a pseudogene. The CDR3 is made up of 17 amino acids. CDR3 bases: TGTGCCAGCAGCACCGCACTAGCGGGAGGGCCCACAGATACGCAGTATTTT. This sequence encodes CASSTALAGGPTDTQYF.

The chain recombines TRBV9 with TRBJ1-6; 8 bases fit TRBD1. Trimming removed 1 base from V and 8 bases from J; junction bases left unmatched: 5. The germline CDR1 and CDR2 sequences are SGDLS and YYNGEE. The CDR3 totals 15 residues. This CDR3 reads CASSVRQGQDSPLHF. The DNA of the CDR3 is TGTGCCAGCAGCGTACGACAGGGGCAGGATTCACCCCTCCACTTT.

The chain has TRBV27 and TRBJ1-5; 11 positions match TRBD1. The germline gives CDR1 MNHEY, CDR2 SMNVEV (reference sequence). V was pared by 4 bases and J by 4 bases, with 6 bases of the junction left unmatched. The CDR3 totals 16 residues. The CDR3 coding sequence is TGTGCCAGCAGTTCCTCCGGGACAGGGGGTAATCAGCCCCAGCATTTT. This translates into CASSSSGTGGNQPQHF.

The chain combines TRBV7-9 with TRBJ2-1; tentative D call: TRBD2 (6 bases). Germline V gene sequence: CDR1 SEHNR, CDR2 FQNEAQ (reference sequence). The length of the CDR3 is 16 residues. V lost 1 base and J lost 7, with 17 bases in between. CDR3 protein: CASSLVSGVLLNEQFF. The DNA for the CDR3 is TGTGCCAGCAGCTTAGTATCGGGAGTCCTATTGAATGAGCAGTTCTTC.

V and J are TRBV11-2 and TRBJ2-3; possibly TRBD2 for D (7 bases). V dropped 5 bases and J dropped 1 base, with 13 bases sitting between them. Germline V gives CDR1 SGHAT, CDR2 FQNNGV. The length of the CDR3 is 15 residues. The CDR3 DNA follows: TGTGCCAGCAGCCCATGGGGGGGCGGCACAGATACGCAGTATTTT. This encodes CASSPWGGGTDTQYF.

The chain couples TRBV11-2 to TRBJ1-4; 7 nucleotides align to TRBD1. CDR1 and CDR2 (germline): SGHAT, FQNNGV. This CDR3 spans 15 amino acids. V shed 3 bases and J 7 bases; nucleotides not matched to a gene: 8. Here the CDR3 reads CASSFLRGLSEKLFF. As DNA, the CDR3 is TGTGCCAGCAGCTTTCTAAGGGGGCTATCTGAAAAACTGTTTTTT.

The chain carries TRBV30 and TRBJ2-1, with 11 bases matching TRBD2. The V gene end was trimmed by 3 bases and the J gene end by 5 bases; junction bases not matched to a gene: 3. This CDR3 is 14 amino acids long. CDR1 and CDR2 (germline): GTSNPN, SVGIG (reference sequence). The chain's CDR3 is CAWRTSGAHNEQFF. Written as DNA, the CDR3 is TGTGCCTGGAGGACTAGCGGGGCTCACAATGAGCAGTTCTTC.

The V and J genes are TRBV15 and TRBJ2-1, with 8 bases fitting TRBD1. V gave up 7 bases and J gave up 4 bases; unmatched junction bases: 12. In germline, CDR1 is LNHNV, CDR2 YYDKDF (reference sequence). The CDR3 is 16 residues long. Written as DNA, the CDR3 is TGTGCCACCAAAGGAGGTAATGGACAGGGTTACAATGAGCAGTTCTTC. Protein: CATKGGNGQGYNEQFF.

The CDR3, as DNA: TGTGCCAGCAGCTTATTGGGACTAGCGGGCCTCGCGCCTGACAATGAGCAGTTCTTC. Amino acid sequence: CASSLLGLAGLAPDNEQFF. The chain links TRBV7-3 to TRBJ2-1; 12 bases align to TRBD2. Losses at the gene ends were 2 bases for V and 5 bases for J; bases not matched to a gene: 13. Germline values: CDR1 SGHTA, CDR2 FQGTGA. The CDR3 extends over 19 amino acids.

The V and J genes are TRBV6-6 and TRBJ1-2, with 7 bases fitting TRBD1. V trimming: 6 bases; J trimming: 4 bases; junction bases outside the gene matches: 5. The CDR3 covers 13 residues. Germline assignment: CDR1 MNHNY and CDR2 SVGAGI (reference sequence). CDR3 sequence (DNA): TGTGCCAGCAGACCACGGGACAGCTATGGCTACACCTTC. Its protein product is CASRPRDSYGYTF.

The V and J genes are TRBV5-4 and TRBJ2-5; 7 bases line up with TRBD2. With V trimmed by 4 bases and J by 1 base, 10 bases remained unmatched. Germline V lookup: CDR1 SGHNT, CDR2 YYREEE (reference sequence). The CDR3 loop spans 16 amino acids. CDR3 sequence: CASSRRGSYLQETQYF. The CDR3 nucleotides are TGTGCCAGCAGCCGGCGGGGGTCTTACCTCCAAGAGACCCAGTACTTC.

The chain is built from TRBV6-5 and TRBJ2-3; D possibly corresponds to TRBD2 (6 bases). CDR3 length: 15 amino acids. V shed 2 bases and J shed 1 base, with 10 bases lying between them. Germline values: CDR1 MNHEY, CDR2 SVGAGI. DNA of the CDR3: TGTGCCAGCAGTTACGTGGCTAGCGGCACAGATACGCAGTATTTT. Protein sequence: CASSYVASGTDTQYF.